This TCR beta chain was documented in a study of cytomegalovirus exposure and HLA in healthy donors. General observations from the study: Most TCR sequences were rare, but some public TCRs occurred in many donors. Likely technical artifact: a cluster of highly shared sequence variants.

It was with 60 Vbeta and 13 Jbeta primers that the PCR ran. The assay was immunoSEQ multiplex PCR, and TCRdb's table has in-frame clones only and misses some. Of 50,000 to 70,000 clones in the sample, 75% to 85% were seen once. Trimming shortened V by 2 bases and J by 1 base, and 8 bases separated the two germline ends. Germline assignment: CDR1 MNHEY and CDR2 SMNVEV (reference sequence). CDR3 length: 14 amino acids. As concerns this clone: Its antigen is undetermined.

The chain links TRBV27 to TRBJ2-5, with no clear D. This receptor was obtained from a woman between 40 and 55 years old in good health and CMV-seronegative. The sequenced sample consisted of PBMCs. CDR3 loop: CASSLVNSQETQYF. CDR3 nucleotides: TGTGCCAGCAGTTTAGTGAACAGCCAAGAGACCCAGTACTTC.